This TCR beta chain was captured by sequencing in a study of STAT5B mutations in CD4+ large granular lymphocyte leukemia. The CDR3 has 16 amino acids. The V gene's germline CDR1 is SGHTA and CDR2 FQGNSA. Germline trimming cut 5 bases from V and 1 base from J; bases unmatched to any gene: 9. Measured with immunoSEQ multiplex PCR; TCRdb has only the in-frame clones, and not every one. The sample holds more than 30,000 clones, approximately 73% seen once. The chain links TRBV7-2 to TRBJ2-5, with 8 nucleotides matching TRBD2. The clonotype originates from a human donor in good health. Sequencing was performed on CD4+ T cells from blood buffy coats. Here the CDR3 reads CASSVSGKRAQETQYF. The CDR3 nucleotides read TGTGCCAGCAGCGTTAGCGGGAAGAGGGCCCAAGAGACCCAGTACTTC. Full variable domain (missing parts from reference TRBV7-2 and TRBJ2-5): GAGVSQSPSNKVTEKGKDVELRCDPISGHTALYWYRQSLGQGLEFLIYFQGNSAPDKSGLPSDRFSAERTGGSVSTLTIQRTQQEDSAVYLCASSVSGKRAQETQYFGPGTRLLVL.